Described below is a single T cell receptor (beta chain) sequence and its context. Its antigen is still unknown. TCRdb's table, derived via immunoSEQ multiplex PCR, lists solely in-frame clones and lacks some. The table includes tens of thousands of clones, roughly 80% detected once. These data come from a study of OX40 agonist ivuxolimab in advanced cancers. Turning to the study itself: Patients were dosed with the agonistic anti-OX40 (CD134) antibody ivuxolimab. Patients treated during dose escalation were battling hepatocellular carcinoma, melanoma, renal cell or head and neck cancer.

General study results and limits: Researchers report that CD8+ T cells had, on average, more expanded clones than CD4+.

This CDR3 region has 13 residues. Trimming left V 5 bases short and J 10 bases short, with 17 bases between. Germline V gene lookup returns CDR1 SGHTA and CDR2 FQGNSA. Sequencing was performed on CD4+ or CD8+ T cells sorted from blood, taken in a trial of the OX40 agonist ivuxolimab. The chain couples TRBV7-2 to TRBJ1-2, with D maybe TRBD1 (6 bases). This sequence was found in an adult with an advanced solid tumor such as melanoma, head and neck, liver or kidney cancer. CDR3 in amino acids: CASSRKGGAFYTF. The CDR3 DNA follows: TGTGCCAGCAGCCGCAAGGGGGGCGCTTTCTACACCTTC.